Shown below are 18 T cell receptor beta chains from a single sample sequenced in a study of T cell responses to AZD1222 COVID-19 vaccine. Generated by immunoSEQ multiplex PCR, the TCRdb table keeps only in-frame clones and is missing some. The repertoire consists of tens of thousands of clones, with 80% to 90% occurring once and the leading ten covering about 28%. The sequencing used peripheral blood, collected 28 days after the second AZD1222 dose. The receptors derive from an adult who received the AZD1222 COVID-19 vaccine.

The V and J genes are TRBV28 and TRBJ1-1; D not certain. CDR1 MDHEN and CDR2 SYDVKM come from the germline V gene. With 6 bases removed from V and 4 bases from J, the gap between germline ends came to 15 bases. This CDR3 is built from 14 residues. CDR3 loop: CASSGTGVGTEAFF. Here the CDR3 DNA reads TGTGCCAGCAGCGGAACCGGAGTGGGCACTGAAGCTTTCTTT.

The sample holds a few counts of this clone. The rearrangement links TRBV7-9 to TRBJ2-4; D gene ambiguous. Per germline, CDR1 SEHNR and CDR2 FQNEAQ (reference sequence). This CDR3 spans 14 amino acids. V lost 4 bases and J 3 bases, leaving 10 bases between the germline ends. CDR3 loop: CASSSRSLKNIQYF. DNA of the CDR3: TGTGCCAGCAGCTCTCGGTCACTCAAAAACATTCAGTACTTC. The full variable domain, in which reference TRBV7-9 and TRBJ2-4 provide the parts outside the CDR3, is DTGVSQNPRHKITKRGQNVTFRCDPISEHNRLYWYRQTLGQGPEFLTYFQNEAQLEKSRLLSDRFSAERPKGSFSTLEIQRTEQGDSAMYLCASSSRSLKNIQYFGAGTRLSVL.

The V gene is TRBV19, the J gene TRBJ2-2, with 7 positions matching TRBD1. The CDR3 length is 14 residues. Trimming at V came to 6 bases and at J to 0 bases, leaving 1 base not matched to a gene. CDR1 and CDR2 from the germline V gene are LNHDA and SQIVND (reference sequence). The CDR3 region is CASRTGPNTGELFF. In DNA form, the CDR3 reads TGTGCCAGTAGGACAGGGCCGAACACCGGGGAGCTGTTTTTT. The variable domain in full, completed from reference TRBV19 and TRBJ2-2, reads DGGITQSPKYLFRKEGQNVTLSCEQNLNHDAMYWYRQDPGQGLRLIYYSQIVNDFQKGDIAEGYSVSREKKESFPLTVTSAQKNPTAFYLCASRTGPNTGELFFGEGSRLTVL.

This chain links TRBV11-3 with TRBJ2-1; 14 positions match TRBD2. The CDR3 contains 19 residues. J gave up 1 base and V 4 bases, and 9 bases lay outside the gene matches. Germline V gene data show CDR1 as SGHNT and CDR2 as YENEEA. CDR3 bases: TGTGCCAGCAGCTCATCCGGGACTAGCGGGAGTAGTTCCTACAATGAGCAGTTCTTC. The encoded protein is CASSSSGTSGSSSYNEQFF.

This chain connects TRBV11-3 to TRBJ1-1, with a possible D match to TRBD1 (6 bases). The CDR3 covers 14 residues. V was trimmed by 2 bases and J by 2 bases, leaving 9 bases between them. Germline V gene data show CDR1 as SGHNT and CDR2 as YENEEA. The CDR3 DNA reads TGTGCCAGCAGCTTACAGGGGTCCAACACTGAAGCTTTCTTT. Amino acid sequence: CASSLQGSNTEAFF.

The chain recombines TRBV2 with TRBJ2-5; possible D gene TRBD1, 5 bases. CDR1 is SNHLY and CDR2 is FYNNEI in the germline V gene. Between the trimmed V and J ends, which lost 2 bases and 4 bases, there was a span of 20 bases. The CDR3 runs to 17 residues. This chain's CDR3 is CASSERSGYDLVETQYF. In DNA form, the CDR3 reads TGTGCCAGCAGTGAAAGGTCAGGGTATGATCTAGTAGAGACCCAGTACTTC. The whole variable domain, remainder taken from reference TRBV2 and TRBJ2-5, is EPEVTQTPSHQVTQMGQEVILRCVPISNHLYFYWYRQILGQKVEFLVSFYNNEISEKSEIFDDQFSVERPDGSNFTLKIRSTKLEDSAMYFCASSERSGYDLVETQYFGPGTRLLVL.

The chain employs TRBV19 and TRBJ1-4, with 10 bases identical to TRBD1. The CDR3 has 15 residues. Germline values: CDR1 LNHDA, CDR2 SQIVND (reference sequence). The V segment lost 11 bases and the J segment 8 bases; nucleotides outside the gene matches: 14. CDR3 residues: CASQGIGTGEEKLFF. In DNA form, the CDR3 reads TGTGCCTCTCAAGGAATTGGGACAGGGGAGGAAAAACTGTTTTTT.

The rearrangement links TRBV12-3 or TRBV12-4 to TRBJ1-5; possible D gene TRBD1, 6 bases. The germline V and J ends were trimmed by 6 bases and 4 bases, with 10 bases remaining between them. CDR3 length: 13 residues. CDR3 protein: CASRATGNQPQHF. The CDR3 bases are TGTGCCAGCAGAGCCACAGGGAATCAGCCCCAGCATTTT.

The chain couples TRBV9 to TRBJ2-7; D is ambiguous. Germline V gene sequence: CDR1 SGDLS, CDR2 YYNGEE. The CDR3 consists of 11 residues. V lost 7 bases and J lost 1, with 6 bases in between. The CDR3 loop is CASGPSYEQYF. The DNA for the CDR3 is TGTGCCAGCGGGCCGTCCTACGAGCAGTACTTC.

Here the CDR3 reads CASSIGRAYNEQFF. The CDR3 nucleotides read TGTGCCAGTAGTATCGGACGGGCCTACAATGAGCAGTTCTTC. The chain links TRBV19 to TRBJ2-1, with no clear D. The CDR3 has 14 residues. The germline V and J ends were trimmed by 3 bases and 2 bases, with 8 bases remaining between them. Germline V gene data show CDR1 as LNHDA and CDR2 as SQIVND (reference sequence).

V is TRBV19 and J is TRBJ2-5; possibly TRBD1 or TRBD2 for D (6 bases each). The CDR3 is 17 amino acids. Trimming removed 4 bases at V and 4 bases at J, with 22 bases between. CDR1 and CDR2 (germline): LNHDA, SQIVND (reference sequence). The CDR3 DNA sequence: TGTGCCAGTAGTACTGGACAGTCACCCAAAGCGGGAGAGACCCAGTACTTC. Translating gives CASSTGQSPKAGETQYF. Based on the CDR3 plus reference TRBV19 and TRBJ2-5, the full variable domain is DGGITQSPKYLFRKEGQNVTLSCEQNLNHDAMYWYRQDPGQGLRLIYYSQIVNDFQKGDIAEGYSVSREKKESFPLTVTSAQKNPTAFYLCASSTGQSPKAGETQYFGPGTRLLVL.

The chain has TRBV19 and TRBJ2-3, with D possibly called TRBD1 or TRBD2 (5 bases each). The CDR3 extends over 13 amino acids. V was shortened by 6 bases and J by 0 bases, with 7 bases between the two germline ends. Per the germline V gene, CDR1 is LNHDA and CDR2 is SQIVND (reference sequence). This CDR3 reads CASRGVSTDTQYF. The CDR3 coding sequence is TGTGCCAGTAGGGGGGTCAGCACAGATACGCAGTATTTT. The full variable domain, with the rest looked up from reference TRBV19 and TRBJ2-3, is DGGITQSPKYLFRKEGQNVTLSCEQNLNHDAMYWYRQDPGQGLRLIYYSQIVNDFQKGDIAEGYSVSREKKESFPLTVTSAQKNPTAFYLCASRGVSTDTQYFGPGTRLTVL.

Only a few counts were recorded for this clone. The rearrangement links TRBV10-3 to TRBJ1-2; D not certain. V gave up 9 bases and J gave up 2 bases, with 19 bases separating them. Germline CDR1 and CDR2: ENHRY and SYGVKD. This CDR3 is built from 15 residues. Here the CDR3 DNA reads TGTGCCATTCAGAGCGCAGACTCCTACAACTATGGCTACACCTTC. This codes for CAIQSADSYNYGYTF.

The chain recombines TRBV3-1 (or the pseudogene TRBV3-2) with TRBJ2-7; D is unresolved. Germline V lookup: CDR1 LGHDT, CDR2 YNNKEL (reference sequence). Between the trimmed V and J ends, which lost 0 bases and 1 base, there was a span of 7 bases. This CDR3 is 14 amino acids long. The CDR3: CASSQDMYSYEQYF. Here the CDR3 DNA reads TGTGCCAGCAGCCAAGATATGTATTCCTACGAGCAGTACTTC.

The chain links TRBV7-2 to TRBJ2-1; 9 bases map to TRBD2. CDR1 is SGHTA and CDR2 is FQGNSA in the germline V gene. J lost 3 bases, V lost 7 bases, and 10 bases had no gene match. This CDR3 region has 16 residues. The CDR3 DNA reads TGTGCCAGCACCCCAACCCGGACTAGCGACTACAATGAGCAGTTCTTC. It translates to CASTPTRTSDYNEQFF.

The chain joins TRBV12-5 to TRBJ2-5; 8 bases line up with TRBD1. V was clipped by 1 base and J by 3 bases; unmatched bases: 7. The germline CDR1 and CDR2 sequences are LGHNT and FRNRAP. The CDR3 is made up of 16 amino acids. The CDR3 sequence is CASGLASGGAEETQYF. CDR3 bases: TGTGCTAGTGGTTTGGCCTCAGGGGGCGCGGAAGAGACCCAGTACTTC.

The chain links TRBV27 to TRBJ2-6; TRBD2 matches 7 bases. The CDR3 contains 19 residues. The V gene end was trimmed by 4 bases and the J gene end by 1 base; junction bases not matched to a gene: 13. Per germline, CDR1 MNHEY and CDR2 SMNVEV (reference sequence). The CDR3 here is CASSSRLAVVRSGANVLTF. CDR3 coding DNA: TGTGCCAGCAGTTCTAGACTAGCCGTGGTAAGATCTGGGGCCAACGTCCTGACTTTC.

In DNA form, the CDR3 reads TGTGCCAGCAGCTTAGGTGGGGAAAGAGAGCAGTACTTC. This sequence encodes CASSLGGEREQYF. The chain joins TRBV11-2 to TRBJ2-7; no firm D call. V lost 1 base, J lost 7 bases, and 11 bases lay in between. Germline CDR1 is SGHAT and CDR2 is FQNNGV. The CDR3 covers 13 residues.